This TCR beta chain was retrieved from a study of blood T cell repertoires in COVID-19. Study-level background: There were acute and convalescent COVID-19 samples, and they came from the United States, Italy and Spain. The cDNA or gDNA used as material had been derived from T cells, B-cell-depleted T cells, or PBMCs.

Per the study methods: Reference gene primers were amplified, and this amplification served to estimate nucleated cell counts. TCRdb's copy holds only in-frame clones and misses some; the assay was immunoSEQ multiplex PCR. V and J calls and clone size are those listed in that table; D and trimming were worked out from the DNA. Of approximately 160,000 clones in the sample, about 83% were seen once. Trimming took 1 base from V and 4 from J, leaving 11 bases between them. This CDR3 has 15 amino acids. CDR1 and CDR2 from the germline V gene are MNHEY and SVGEGT. The genes are TRBV6-2 or TRBV6-3 and TRBJ2-1; D is uncertain. The source of this sequence is a man between 65 and 79 years old who had recovered from COVID-19. The sequenced sample was peripheral blood. As DNA, the CDR3 is TGTGCCAGCAGTTACTTGAGTGTCCCTTACAATGAGCAGTTCTTC. This gives the protein CASSYLSVPYNEQFF.